This T cell receptor (beta chain) comes out of a study of cytomegalovirus exposure and HLA in healthy donors. Primers included in the PCR were 60 Vbeta and 13 Jbeta primers. Here immunoSEQ multiplex PCR was the method, and the copy in TCRdb shows in-frame clones only, minus some. The table has about 93,000 clones, about four fifths seen once. This TCR came from a man in his fifties in good health and CMV-seronegative. Sample: PBMCs.

The CDR3 reads CASSRTENEQFF. Here the CDR3 DNA reads TGTGCCAGCAGCCGTACAGAAAATGAGCAGTTCTTC. The chain is built from TRBV13 and TRBJ2-1; unclear D gene. The CDR3 is 12 residues long. Germline lookup yields CDR1 PRHDT and CDR2 FYEKMQ (reference sequence). Deletions cut 5 bases from V and 7 bases from J, with 9 bases between.